This T cell receptor beta chain was sequenced in a study of cytomegalovirus exposure and HLA in healthy donors (dated by TCRdb to 2015 to 2018). In terms of the full investigation: An earlier analysis of roughly 500 of the donors reported approximately 280 Gb of sequence data and 117 million unique TCR beta sequences obtained from approximately 180 million T cells. An early release that covered some 630 HLA-typed donors contained 250 to 350 gigabases of sequencing data and 85 million to 100 million unique TCR sequences. The genetic ancestry cluster associated with self-reported Caucasian donors included 65% to 90% of the 398 genotyped donors. The study aimed to test whether signatures of past pathogen exposure could be identified by cataloging public T cell receptors. The T cell repertoires of 670 or so subjects were profiled by immunosequencing and related to cytomegalovirus serostatus. In addition to the first cohort of approximately 670 subjects, a separate validation cohort of approximately 120 different subjects was used. To predict cytomegalovirus infection status, the study combined high-throughput TCR immunosequencing, statistical association of individual TCRs with disease status, and machine learning. In a later analysis, previously published TCR beta repertoires from about 640 donors were re-analyzed and high-resolution HLA genotyping was added so that TCR occurrence patterns could be studied. In the later analysis, no new phenotypic data were used to find candidate immune exposures; instead, reliance was placed on TCR beta sequences and their occurrence across donors. To decide whether each TCR beta V gene segment behaved as functional or pseudogenic, an earlier analysis of fewer than 750 of the donors relied on high-throughput TCR beta sequencing. Donor age, sex, ethnicity and CMV serostatus were compiled alongside the repertoire data. A later genetic analysis took genome-wide SNP genotypes for about 65% of the 666 donors and used that subset as a discovery cohort. Every repertoire in the discovery cohort had been generated on one and the same sequencing platform. Both class I and class II loci were covered by HLA typing, at four-digit resolution. Typing coverage differed by locus: A, B, C, DRB1 and DQB1 were typed in roughly 620-630 donors, DQA1 in 500 to 550, DPA1 in 600 to 610, and DPB1 in about 450. About five DR-DQ haplotypes were treated as single units for association and clustering because of strong linkage in the cohort. Across around 400 genotyped donors of the cohort, an average of about 200,000 unique TCR beta nucleotide sequences per donor were sequenced, and 15% to 20% of those sequences were non-productive.

The cohort comprised fewer than 750 healthy bone marrow donors. Cohort members were all nominally healthy when sampled, although unrecorded immune exposures were likely present. The donor tested CMV seropositive and was one of the 289 seropositive cohort members. Each donor provided a peripheral blood sample, and peripheral blood mononuclear cells were used for TCR beta sequencing. Genomic DNA was extracted from the blood cell samples with the Qiagen DNeasy Blood Extraction Kit. Libraries came from the immunoSEQ multiplex PCR assay. For the multiplex PCR, a mixture combining 60 forward primers for TCR Vbeta segments and 13 reverse primers for TCR Jbeta segments was used. The CDR3 region of rearranged TCR beta genes was amplified from genomic DNA with a multiplex PCR assay. On the Illumina HiSeq System, the amplified TCR beta libraries were sequenced as 87-base-pair reads. The authors processed their data as follows. A later analysis tallied 75 million to 95 million unique TCR beta chains across the 700 or so repertoires, and around 9.9 million of those chains were shared by two or more donors. To remove PCR and sequencing errors, raw reads were error-corrected and collapsed into unique sequences using a nearest-neighbor algorithm that merged closely related sequences. CDR3 sequences were aligned to IMGT reference sequences to assign V, D and J gene segments. For a sequence to be retained, a match of at least six nucleotides was required to both a V gene segment and a J gene segment. A rearrangement counted as productive if the CDR3 had no stop codons and remained in frame with V and J, and every other rearrangement counted as non-productive. Following IMGT convention, CDR3 was defined as the stretch from the second conserved V-encoded cysteine up to the conserved J-encoded phenylalanine. The earlier analysis of about 500 of the donors excluded sequences that lacked an unambiguous match to a single V gene segment. An earlier analysis of about 590 of the donors classified V segments as functional when productive rearrangements were above 56.7% and as segregating when the standard deviation between donors was above 5%. To diagnose cytomegalovirus status from the catalog of TCR beta chain sequences, a statistical classification framework was built. A later analysis assigned V and J genes by comparing TCR nucleotide sequences with IMGT/GENE-DB human TR gene sequences. Using the TCRdist pipeline, a later analysis assigned CDR3 sequences along with most-parsimonious VDJ recombination scenarios. A later analysis defined each TCR beta chain by its CDR3 amino acid sequence plus V-gene family, and excluded reads lacking a unique V-gene family. A later analysis removed 550 to 650 highly shared, low-generation-probability nucleotide sequences to deal with suspected cross-contamination and a sequencing artifact. For each public chain, a later analysis derived a clonal expansion index from normalized ranks of inferred template counts within each repertoire. In a later analysis, generation probabilities were computed with a VDJ recombination model fitted to out-of-frame rearrangements, and the resulting probabilities were checked against IGoR. In a later analysis, TCR-TCR, TCR-HLA and TCR-CMV co-occurrence was scored with hypergeometric tests, and a repertoire-size bias correction was applied to TCR pairs. To estimate false discovery rates, a later analysis permuted the HLA or CMV assignments 20 times. A later analysis grouped co-occurring TCRs with DBSCAN, adding TCRdist sequence similarity when clustering within HLA-allele-positive subsets. For co-occurrence clustering, repertoires with fewer than 30,000 or more than 120,000 public chains were excluded, along with roughly 5 repertoires with anomalous nucleotide sharing. Drawn from immuneACCESS, this table holds only the in-frame rearrangements with V and J called that TCRdb kept. Clones are partly lost; checked studies trace under half to an unresolved V gene and leave the rest unexplained. V, J and clone size were drawn from that table, and D and trimming were deduced from the DNA. The sample table shows tens of thousands of clones, and about 80% are seen once. The ten largest clones represent 20% to 30% of the sample.

On this clone itself: Its antigen is unknown. No base-level quality is on record; no much larger clone is a single base apart.

The CDR3 covers 15 residues, taking in both the cysteine and the phenylalanine. Left in the record is the CDR3 DNA by itself, 45 bases read in frame from the first base. The germline V gene (reference sequence) yields SGHNT for CDR1 and YYREEE for CDR2. Relative to germline, V is missing 4 bases and J is missing 3 bases, with 8 bases of the junction outside any gene match. The research as a whole found: Linkage disequilibrium might explain the correlated functional status among segregating V segments, but an unknown experimental factor could not be excluded. An earlier analysis of around 540 of the donors showed that most TCR beta V segments appeared in productive rearrangements either about 87% or about 30% of the time, which broadly matched IMGT annotations. For the cohort, immune exposure information was limited to CMV serostatus. A further reported finding was that TCR beta sequences accurately predicted the HLA-A and HLA-B alleles for most subjects in the first cohort. It was suggested by the authors that the approach could potentially be generalized to other disease states and immunological phenotypes. Some IMGT-functional V segments, including TRBV6-2 and TRBV6-3, could not be told apart with the 87-base-pair reads, so those segments were excluded. In a later analysis, some 18,000 TCR beta sequences were associated with specific HLA alleles at a false discovery rate of 0.05. A cluster of highly shared sequence variants was judged likely to be a technical artifact of the sequencing pipeline. Strong co-occurrence of HLA alleles, especially DR and DQ, made assigning TCR associations to individual alleles difficult. In a later analysis, several top co-occurrence clusters were reported to appear linked to parvovirus B19, influenza, CMV and Epstein-Barr virus. Sequencing depth was assumed to be roughly uniform across donors in the presence/absence analyses, though that assumption may not hold. The cohort was sequenced for TCR beta chains only, and without alpha or paired-chain data the features that could be detected were limited. Across donors, most TCR sequences were observed very rarely, whereas some public TCRs were present in many individuals. According to a later analysis, TCR association rates differed among HLA loci, with DRB1 alleles showing the most associated TCRs and HLA-C alleles showing the fewest. In vitro tests confirmed that a few of the cytomegalovirus-associated TCR beta chains recognize cytomegalovirus antigens. An association between a missense DCLRE1C variant and V-gene and J-gene trimming of TCR beta chains was found in a later genetic analysis and replicated in an independent cohort. A later genetic analysis reported fewer N-insertions in productive TCRs among donors in an Asian-associated ancestry cluster than the roughly 670-donor mean. The study gave a list of over 150 TCR beta chains associated with cytomegalovirus. The earlier analysis of some 540 of the donors excluded fewer than 20 rarely observed V segments, including chromosome 9 orphons, because counts were too low. HLA typing was unavailable for some donors at each locus, so association tests used only the typed subset. The classifier was reported to diagnose cytomegalovirus status with high specificity and sensitivity in both the original and validation cohorts. In a later analysis, HLA-associated TCR beta chains were found to be more clonally expanded and to have lower generation probabilities than equally common non-associated chains. Most CMV-associated TCR beta chains appeared to be HLA-restricted in a later analysis, and the HLA associations seemed to be driven largely by CMV exposure.

In this chain, TRBV5-4 is recombined with TRBJ1-1; 8 central bases correspond to TRBD1. The receptor comes from a woman aged 45-59 years in good health and CMV-seropositive. The sequenced sample was PBMCs. The CDR3 is CASSLQTGVHTEAFF. The nucleotide sequence reads TGTGCCAGCAGCCTACAGACAGGGGTCCACACTGAAGCTTTCTTT.